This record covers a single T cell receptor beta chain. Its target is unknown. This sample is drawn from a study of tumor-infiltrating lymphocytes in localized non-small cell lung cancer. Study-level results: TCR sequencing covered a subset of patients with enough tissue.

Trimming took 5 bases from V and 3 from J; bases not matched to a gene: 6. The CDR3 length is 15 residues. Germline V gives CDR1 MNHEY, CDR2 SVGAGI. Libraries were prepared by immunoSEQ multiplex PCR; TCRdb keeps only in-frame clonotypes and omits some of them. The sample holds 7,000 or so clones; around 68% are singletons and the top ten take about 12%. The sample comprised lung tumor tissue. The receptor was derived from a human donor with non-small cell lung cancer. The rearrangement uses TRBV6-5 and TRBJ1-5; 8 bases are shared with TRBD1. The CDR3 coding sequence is TGTGCCAGCAGTAGGGACAGGTCCTTCAATCAGCCCCAGCATTTT. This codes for CASSRDRSFNQPQHF.